This TCR beta chain is drawn from a study of T cell clusters in autoimmune cytopenias. TRB was amplified by touch-down multiplex PCR, primer pools A and B combined. TCRdb re-called the multiplex PCR reads; every CDR3 protein appears as one record, without DNA. The sample totals about 1,400 distinct CDR3 sequences. TRB was amplified from about 270 ng of peripheral blood genomic DNA per sample. Germline assignment: CDR1 SGHKS and CDR2 YYEKEE (reference sequence). The CDR3 length is 16 residues. To note about this clonotype: The target antigen is unknown.

Study-wide points: TRB repertoire shifts in secondary cytopenia and chronic lymphocytic leukemia mostly reflected lymphoma, not autoimmunity.

The sample consisted of peripheral blood. The chain links TRBV5-5 to TRBJ2-2; there is no DNA to check the TCRdb D call of TRBD1. The TCR sequence derives from a human donor with an autoimmune cytopenia or autoimmune hepatitis (not recorded which). CDR3 protein: CASSRISGGVTGELFF. The full variable domain, with the rest looked up from reference TRBV5-5 and TRBJ2-2, is DAGVTQSPTHLIKTRGQQVTLRCSPISGHKSVSWYQQVLGQGPQFIFQYYEKEERGRGNFPDRFSARQFPNYSSELNVNALLLGDSALYLCASSRISGGVTGELFFGEGSRLTVL.